This T cell receptor beta chain is from a study of circulating CD8 cells and anti-PD-1 response in melanoma. Sorting of live CD3+CD8+TCRalphabeta+ cells by PD-1 and/or TIGIT gave four subsets. By its share, this clonotype is large. The QIAseq Immune Repertoire TCR panel built the libraries from roughly 15 ng of total RNA. TCRdb reanalysed the reads using MiXCR and keeps one entry per CDR3 protein. Seen here are approximately 300 distinct CDR3 sequences, around a tenth observed once, and the top ten hold 17%. CDR3 length: 15 residues. Germline V lookup: CDR1 MNHEY, CDR2 SVGAGI. Trimming cost V 1 base and J 2 bases, with 12 bases left between them.

This receptor was identified in a human donor with melanoma. The rearrangement joins TRBV6-5 to TRBJ2-7; possible D gene TRBD2, 6 bases. Here the sequenced sample was CD8+ T cells from PBMCs, taken at baseline or after one month of anti-PD-1 therapy (not recorded which). The CDR3 reads CASSYLSEGPYEQYF. In nucleotides, the CDR3 is TGTGCCAGCAGTTACTTGTCGGAGGGCCCCTACGAGCAGTACTTC.